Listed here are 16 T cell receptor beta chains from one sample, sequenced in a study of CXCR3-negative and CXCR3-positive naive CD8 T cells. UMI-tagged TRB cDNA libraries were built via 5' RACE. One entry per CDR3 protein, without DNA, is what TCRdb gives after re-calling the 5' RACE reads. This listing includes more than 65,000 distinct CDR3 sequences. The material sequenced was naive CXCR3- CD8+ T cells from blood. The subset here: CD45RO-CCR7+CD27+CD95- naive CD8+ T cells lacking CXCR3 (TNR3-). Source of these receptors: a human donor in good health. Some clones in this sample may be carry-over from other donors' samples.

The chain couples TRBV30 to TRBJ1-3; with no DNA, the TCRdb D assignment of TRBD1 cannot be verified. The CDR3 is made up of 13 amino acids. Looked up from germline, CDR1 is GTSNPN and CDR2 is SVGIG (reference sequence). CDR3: CAWSVGGENTIYF. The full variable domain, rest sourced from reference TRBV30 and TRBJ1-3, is SQTIHQWPATLVQPVGSPLSLECTVEGTSNPNLYWYRQAAGRGLQLLFYSVGIGQISSEVPQNLSASRPQDRQFILSSKKLLLSDSGFYLCAWSVGGENTIYFGEGSWLTVV.

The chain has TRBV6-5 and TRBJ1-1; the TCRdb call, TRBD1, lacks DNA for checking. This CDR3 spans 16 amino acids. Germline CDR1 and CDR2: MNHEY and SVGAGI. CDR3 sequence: CASSYWVLTGGSEAFF.

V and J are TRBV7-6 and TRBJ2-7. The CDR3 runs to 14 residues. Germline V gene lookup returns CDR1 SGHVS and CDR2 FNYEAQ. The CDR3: CASSLGAETYEQYF.

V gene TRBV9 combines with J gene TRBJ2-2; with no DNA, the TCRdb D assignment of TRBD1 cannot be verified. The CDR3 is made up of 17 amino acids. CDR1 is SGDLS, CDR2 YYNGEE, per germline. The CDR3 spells CASSVPRETGGTGELFF.

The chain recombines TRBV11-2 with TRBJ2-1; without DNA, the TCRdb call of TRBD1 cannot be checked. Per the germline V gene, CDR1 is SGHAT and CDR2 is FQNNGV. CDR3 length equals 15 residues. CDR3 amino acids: CASSFIGAGDNEQFF.

The CDR3 here is CASSWTGTEQYF. The chain links TRBV5-1 to TRBJ2-7; checking the TCRdb D call of TRBD1 is not possible without DNA. Germline V gene lookup returns CDR1 SGHRS and CDR2 YFSETQ. The CDR3 totals 12 residues.

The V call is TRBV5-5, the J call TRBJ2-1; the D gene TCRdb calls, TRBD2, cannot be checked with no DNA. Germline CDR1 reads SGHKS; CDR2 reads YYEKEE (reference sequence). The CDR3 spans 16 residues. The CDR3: CASSLHQTSGDNEQFF.

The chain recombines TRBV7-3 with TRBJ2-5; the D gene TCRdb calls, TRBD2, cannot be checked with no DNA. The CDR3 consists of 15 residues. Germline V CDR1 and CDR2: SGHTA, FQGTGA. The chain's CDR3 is CASSTGTSRVETQYF. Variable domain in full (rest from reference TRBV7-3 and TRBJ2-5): GAGVSQTPSNKVTEKGKYVELRCDPISGHTALYWYRQSLGQGPEFLIYFQGTGAADDSGLPNDRFFAVRPEGSVSTLKIQRTERGDSAVYLCASSTGTSRVETQYFGPGTRLLVL.

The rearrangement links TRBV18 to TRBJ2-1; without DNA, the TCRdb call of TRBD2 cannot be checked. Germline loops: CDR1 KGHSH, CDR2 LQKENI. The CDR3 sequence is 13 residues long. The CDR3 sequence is CAAVDGGVNEQFF.

The chain's CDR3 is CSVVEEYEQYF. J is TRBJ2-7 and V is TRBV29-1; TCRdb's D call of TRBD2 is untestable without DNA. In germline, CDR1 is SQVTM, CDR2 ANQGSEA. The CDR3 is made up of 11 amino acids.

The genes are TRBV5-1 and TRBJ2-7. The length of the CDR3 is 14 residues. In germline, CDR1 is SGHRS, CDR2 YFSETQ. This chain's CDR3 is CASSFEPGHYEQYF.

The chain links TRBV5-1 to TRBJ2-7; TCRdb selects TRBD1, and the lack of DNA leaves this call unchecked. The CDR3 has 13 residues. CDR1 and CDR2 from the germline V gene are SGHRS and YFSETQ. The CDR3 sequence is CASTGYDSYEQYF.

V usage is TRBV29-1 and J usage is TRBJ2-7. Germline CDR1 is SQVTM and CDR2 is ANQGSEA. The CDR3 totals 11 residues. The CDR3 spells CSVLFSYEQYF.

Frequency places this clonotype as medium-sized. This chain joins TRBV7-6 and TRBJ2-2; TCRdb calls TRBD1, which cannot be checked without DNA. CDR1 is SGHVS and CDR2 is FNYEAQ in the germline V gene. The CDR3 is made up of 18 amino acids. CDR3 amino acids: CASSLNWGGPRNTGELFF.

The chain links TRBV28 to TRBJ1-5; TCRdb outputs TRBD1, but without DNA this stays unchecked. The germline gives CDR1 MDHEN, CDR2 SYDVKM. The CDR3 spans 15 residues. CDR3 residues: CASSLYRGLGQPQHF.

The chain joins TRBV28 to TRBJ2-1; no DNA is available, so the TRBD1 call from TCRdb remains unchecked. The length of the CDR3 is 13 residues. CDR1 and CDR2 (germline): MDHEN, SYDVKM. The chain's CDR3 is CASSLTVYNEQFF.